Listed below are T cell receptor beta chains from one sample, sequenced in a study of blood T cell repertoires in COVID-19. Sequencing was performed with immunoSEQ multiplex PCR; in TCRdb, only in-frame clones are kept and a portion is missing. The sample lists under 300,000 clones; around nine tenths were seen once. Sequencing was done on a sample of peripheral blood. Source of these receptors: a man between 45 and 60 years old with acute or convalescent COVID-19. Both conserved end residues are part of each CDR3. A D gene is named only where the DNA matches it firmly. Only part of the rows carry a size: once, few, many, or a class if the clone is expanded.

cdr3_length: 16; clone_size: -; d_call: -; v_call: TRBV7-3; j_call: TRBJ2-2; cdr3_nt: TGTGCCAGCAGCCCCACCGGGACTTCTAACACCGGGGAGCTGTTTTTT; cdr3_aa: CASSPTGTSNTGELFF
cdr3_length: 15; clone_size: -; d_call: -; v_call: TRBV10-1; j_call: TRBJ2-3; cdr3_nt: TGCGCCAGCAGTGAGTCTCGGGGAAACACAGATACGCAGTATTTT; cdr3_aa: CASSESRGNTDTQYF
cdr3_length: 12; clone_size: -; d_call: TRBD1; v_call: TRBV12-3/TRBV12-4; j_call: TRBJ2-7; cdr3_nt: TGTGCCAGCAGGACAGGGTCCTACGAGCAGTACTTC; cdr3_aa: CASRTGSYEQYF
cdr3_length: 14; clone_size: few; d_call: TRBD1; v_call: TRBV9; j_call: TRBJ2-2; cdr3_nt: TGTGCCAGCAGCACCGGACAGGGTACCGGGGAGCTGTTTTTT; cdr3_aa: CASSTGQGTGELFF
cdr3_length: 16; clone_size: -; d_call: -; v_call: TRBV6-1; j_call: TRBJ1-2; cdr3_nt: TGTGCCAGCAGTGAAGCTCCAACAGGTGTTGGCTATGGCTACACCTTC; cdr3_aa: CASSEAPTGVGYGYTF
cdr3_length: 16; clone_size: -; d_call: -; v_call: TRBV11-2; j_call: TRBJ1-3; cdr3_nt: TGTGCCAGCAGCAGATTGTCGGGAAACTCTGGAAACACCATATATTTT; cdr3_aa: CASSRLSGNSGNTIYF
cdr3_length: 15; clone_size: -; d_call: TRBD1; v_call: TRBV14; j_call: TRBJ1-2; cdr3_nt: TGTGCCAGCAGCCTGACTCCGGGACAGGCCTATGGCTACACCTTC; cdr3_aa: CASSLTPGQAYGYTF
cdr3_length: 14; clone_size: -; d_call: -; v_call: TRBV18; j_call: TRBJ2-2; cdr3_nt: TGTGCCAGCTCACGAGGCAATGCGGCCGGGGAGCTGTTTTTT; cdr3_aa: CASSRGNAAGELFF
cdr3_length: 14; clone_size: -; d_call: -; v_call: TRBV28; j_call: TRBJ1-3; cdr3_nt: TGTGCCAGCAGTTTTGTAGGAGCAGGAAACACCATATATTTT; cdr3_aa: CASSFVGAGNTIYF
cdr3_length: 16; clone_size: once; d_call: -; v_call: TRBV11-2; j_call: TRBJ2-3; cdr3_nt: TGTGCCAGCAGCATTCTCTCTAGCCAGCCCACAGATACGCAGTATTTT; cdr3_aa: CASSILSSQPTDTQYF
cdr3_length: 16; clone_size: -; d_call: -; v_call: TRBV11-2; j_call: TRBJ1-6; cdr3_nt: TGTGCCAGCAGCTTAGCACGCAGCTCCTATAATTCACCCCTCCACTTT; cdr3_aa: CASSLARSSYNSPLHF
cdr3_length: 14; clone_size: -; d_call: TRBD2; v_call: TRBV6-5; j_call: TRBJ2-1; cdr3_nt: TGTGCCAGCAGTTCAGGCGGGGGGGCGGATGAGCAGTTCTTC; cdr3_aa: CASSSGGGADEQFF
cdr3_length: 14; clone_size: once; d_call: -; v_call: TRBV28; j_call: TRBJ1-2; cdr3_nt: TGTGCCAGCAGTTCAACAGGAGCCAACTATGGCTACACCTTC; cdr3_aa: CASSSTGANYGYTF
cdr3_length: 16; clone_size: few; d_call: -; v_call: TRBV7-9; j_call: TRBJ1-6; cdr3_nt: TGTGCCAGCAGCTTATCTCAGGGGACCTTTAATTCACCCCTCCACTTT; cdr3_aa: CASSLSQGTFNSPLHF
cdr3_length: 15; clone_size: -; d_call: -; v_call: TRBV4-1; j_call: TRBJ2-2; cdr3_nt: TGCGCCAGCAGAGGGACACTGACGAACACCGGGGAGCTGTTTTTT; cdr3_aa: CASRGTLTNTGELFF
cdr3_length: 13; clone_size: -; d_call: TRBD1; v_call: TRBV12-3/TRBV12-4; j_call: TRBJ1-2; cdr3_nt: TGTGCCAGCAGGACACAGGGGGTTGGTGGCTACACCTTC; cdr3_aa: CASRTQGVGGYTF
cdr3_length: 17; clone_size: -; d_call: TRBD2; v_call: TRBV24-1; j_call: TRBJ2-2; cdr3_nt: TGTGCCACCAGTGACACCGGGACTAGCGGGCCCAGGGGGGAGCTGTTTTTT; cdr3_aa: CATSDTGTSGPRGELFF
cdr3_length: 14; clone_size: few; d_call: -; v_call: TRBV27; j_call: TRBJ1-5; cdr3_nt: TGTGCCAGCAGTTCTGGGGAGGGCGGGAGGCCCCAGCATTTT; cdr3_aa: CASSSGEGGRPQHF
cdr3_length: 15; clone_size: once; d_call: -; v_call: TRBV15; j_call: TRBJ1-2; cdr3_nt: TGTGCCACCAGCCACTCCCTGACAGGTGCTGGGGGCTACACCTTC; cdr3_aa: CATSHSLTGAGGYTF
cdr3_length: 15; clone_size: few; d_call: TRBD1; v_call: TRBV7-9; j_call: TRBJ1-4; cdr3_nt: TGTGCCAGCAGCTACTACGGGACAGGGAACGAAAAACTGTTTTTT; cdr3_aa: CASSYYGTGNEKLFF
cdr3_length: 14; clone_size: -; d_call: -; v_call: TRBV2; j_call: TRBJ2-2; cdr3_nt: TGTGCCAGCAGTGCCGATGGCCCTCCGGGGGAGCTGTTTTTT; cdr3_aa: CASSADGPPGELFF
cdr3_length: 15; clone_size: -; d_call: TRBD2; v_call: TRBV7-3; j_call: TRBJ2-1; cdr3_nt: TGTGCCAGCAGCCCGACTAGCCTTGGGTACAATGAGCAGTTCTTC; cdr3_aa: CASSPTSLGYNEQFF
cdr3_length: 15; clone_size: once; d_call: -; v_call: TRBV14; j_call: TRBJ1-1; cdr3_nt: TGTGCCAGCAGCCAAAACCTGGACACTAAGGCTGAAGCTTTCTTT; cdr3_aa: CASSQNLDTKAEAFF
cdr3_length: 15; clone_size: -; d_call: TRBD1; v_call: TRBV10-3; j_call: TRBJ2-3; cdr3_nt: TGTGCCACAGAGTGGGGACAGGGAGGCACAGATACGCAGTATTTT; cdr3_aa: CATEWGQGGTDTQYF
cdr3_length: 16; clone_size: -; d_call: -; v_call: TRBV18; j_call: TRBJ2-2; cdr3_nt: TGTGCCAGCTCACCACCCGCAGGCGCGAACACCGGGGAGCTGTTTTTT; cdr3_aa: CASSPPAGANTGELFF
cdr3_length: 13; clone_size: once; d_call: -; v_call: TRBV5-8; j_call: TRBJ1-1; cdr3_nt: TGTGCCAGCAGCTCATGGGGGCCGGCTGAAGCTTTCTTT; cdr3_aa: CASSSWGPAEAFF
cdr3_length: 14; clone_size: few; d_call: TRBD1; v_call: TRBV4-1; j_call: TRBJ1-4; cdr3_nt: TGCGCCAGCAGCCAGGACAGGGGGAGAGAAGAACTGTTTTTT; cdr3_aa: CASSQDRGREELFF
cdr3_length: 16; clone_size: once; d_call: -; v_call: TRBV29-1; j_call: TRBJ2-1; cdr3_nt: TGCAGCGCCTTGTGGGGCCGCGAGGGGGGGGCGAATGAGCAGTTCTTC; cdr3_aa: CSALWGREGGANEQFF
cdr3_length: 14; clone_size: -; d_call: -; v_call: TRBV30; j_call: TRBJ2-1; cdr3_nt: TGTGCCTGGGAAGCGGTTTCGCCTTACAATGAGCAGTTCTTC; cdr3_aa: CAWEAVSPYNEQFF
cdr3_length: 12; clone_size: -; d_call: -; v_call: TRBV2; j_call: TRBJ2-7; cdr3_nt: TGTGCCAGCAGTAAAACAGGCTACGAGCAGTACTTC; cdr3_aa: CASSKTGYEQYF
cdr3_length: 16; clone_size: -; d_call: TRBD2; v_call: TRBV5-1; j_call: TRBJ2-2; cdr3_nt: TGCGCCAGCAGCGAGTCACCGGGACTAGCCCGCGGGGAGCTGTTTTTT; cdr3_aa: CASSESPGLARGELFF
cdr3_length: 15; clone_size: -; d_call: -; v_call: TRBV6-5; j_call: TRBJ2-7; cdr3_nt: TGTGCCAGCCTCAGTCCCTCGACTGGATCCTACGAGCAGTACTTC; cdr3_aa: CASLSPSTGSYEQYF
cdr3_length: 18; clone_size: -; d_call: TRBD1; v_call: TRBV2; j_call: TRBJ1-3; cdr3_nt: TGTGCCAGCACCGGCGGATTCCGCGTAGGGGGCACTGGAAACACCATATATTTT; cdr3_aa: CASTGGFRVGGTGNTIYF
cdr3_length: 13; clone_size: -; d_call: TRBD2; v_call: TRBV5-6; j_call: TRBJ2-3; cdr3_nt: TGTGCCAGCAGCCTGACCGGGACTACGTTTCGGTATTTT; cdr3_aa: CASSLTGTTFRYF
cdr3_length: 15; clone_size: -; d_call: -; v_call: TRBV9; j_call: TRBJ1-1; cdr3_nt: TGTGCCAGCAGCGCACTACAGGTGCCTGACACTGAAGCTTTCTTT; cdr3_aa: CASSALQVPDTEAFF
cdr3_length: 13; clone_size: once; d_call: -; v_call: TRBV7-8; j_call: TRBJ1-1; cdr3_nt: TGTGCCAGCAGCTTGATCGGGAACACTGAAGCTTTCTTT; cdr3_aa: CASSLIGNTEAFF
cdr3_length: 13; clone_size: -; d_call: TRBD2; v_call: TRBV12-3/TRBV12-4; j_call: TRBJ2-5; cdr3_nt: TGTGCCAGCAGTTCTAGCGGGGGGGAGACCCAGTACTTC; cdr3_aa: CASSSSGGETQYF
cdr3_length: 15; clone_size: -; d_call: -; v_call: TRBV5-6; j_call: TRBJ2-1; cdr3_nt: TGTGCCAGCAGCCGCGGGGGCCCATCCTACAATGAGCAGTTCTTC; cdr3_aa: CASSRGGPSYNEQFF
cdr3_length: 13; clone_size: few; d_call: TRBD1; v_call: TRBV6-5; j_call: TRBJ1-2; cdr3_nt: TGTGCCAGCAGGTCAGACAGGGACTATGGCTACACCTTC; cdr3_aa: CASRSDRDYGYTF
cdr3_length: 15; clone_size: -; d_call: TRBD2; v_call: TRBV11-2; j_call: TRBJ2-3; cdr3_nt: TGTGCCAGCAGCTATATAGCGGGGGGGATAGATACGCAGTATTTT; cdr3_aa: CASSYIAGGIDTQYF
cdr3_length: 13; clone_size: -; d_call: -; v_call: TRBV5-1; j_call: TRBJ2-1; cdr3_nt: TGCGCCAGCAGCCTAAATCTAGCTCAAGAGCAGTTCTTC; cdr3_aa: CASSLNLAQEQFF
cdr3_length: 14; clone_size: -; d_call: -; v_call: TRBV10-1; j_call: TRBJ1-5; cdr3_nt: TGCGCCAGCACGGTAGCAGCAGGGGTGCAGCCCCAGCATTTT; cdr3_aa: CASTVAAGVQPQHF
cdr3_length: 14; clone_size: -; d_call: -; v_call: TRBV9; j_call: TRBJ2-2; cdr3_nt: TGTGCCAGCAGATACACCTCGAACACCGGGGAGCTGTTTTTT; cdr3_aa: CASRYTSNTGELFF
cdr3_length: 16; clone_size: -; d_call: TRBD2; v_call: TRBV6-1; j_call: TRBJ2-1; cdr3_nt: TGTGCCAGCAGGGAACTAGCGGGGGGGCCAAGGAATGAGCAGTTCTTC; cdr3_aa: CASRELAGGPRNEQFF
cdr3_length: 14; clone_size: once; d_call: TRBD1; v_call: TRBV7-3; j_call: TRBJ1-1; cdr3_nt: TGTGCCAGCAGCCGAACAGGGGGGAACACTGAAGCTTTCTTT; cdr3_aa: CASSRTGGNTEAFF
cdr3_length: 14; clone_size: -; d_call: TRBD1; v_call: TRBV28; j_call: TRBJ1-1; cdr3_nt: TGTGCCAGCAGGTTAACAGGGGGTTGGACTGAAGCTTTCTTT; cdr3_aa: CASRLTGGWTEAFF
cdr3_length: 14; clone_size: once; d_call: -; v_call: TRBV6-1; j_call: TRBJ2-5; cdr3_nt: TGTGCCAGCAGTGAACAGGGTTGGCGAGAGACCCAGTACTTC; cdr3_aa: CASSEQGWRETQYF
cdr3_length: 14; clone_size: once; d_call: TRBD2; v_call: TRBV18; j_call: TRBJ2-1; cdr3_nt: TGTGCCAGCTCCCCCGGGACTAGTGTCAATGAGCAGTTCTTC; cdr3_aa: CASSPGTSVNEQFF
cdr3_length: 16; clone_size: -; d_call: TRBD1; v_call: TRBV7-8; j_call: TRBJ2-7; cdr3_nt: TGTGCCAGCAGCACCCCGGACAGGGGGTTCATTAGCGAGCAGTACTTC; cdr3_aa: CASSTPDRGFISEQYF
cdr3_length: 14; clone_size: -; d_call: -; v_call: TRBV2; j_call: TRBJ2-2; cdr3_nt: TGTGCCAGCGGAAGGGCGGAGGGCACCGGGGAGCTGTTTTTT; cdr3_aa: CASGRAEGTGELFF
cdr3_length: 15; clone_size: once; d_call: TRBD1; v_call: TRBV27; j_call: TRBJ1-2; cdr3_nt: TGTGCCAGCAGCCAGACAGGGCCCCCTAACTATGGCTACACCTTC; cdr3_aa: CASSQTGPPNYGYTF
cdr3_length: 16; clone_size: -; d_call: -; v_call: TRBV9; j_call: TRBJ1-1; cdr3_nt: TGTGCCAGCAGCTATACATCAACCTGGGGCAACACTGAAGCTTTCTTT; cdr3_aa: CASSYTSTWGNTEAFF
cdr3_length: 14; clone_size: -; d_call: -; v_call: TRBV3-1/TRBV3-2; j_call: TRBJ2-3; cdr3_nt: TGTGCCAGCAGCCAAGGCGTAACCACAGATACGCAGTATTTT; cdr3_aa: CASSQGVTTDTQYF
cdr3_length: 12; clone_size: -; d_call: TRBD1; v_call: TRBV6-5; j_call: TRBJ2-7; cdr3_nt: TGTGCCAGCAGCCGCGACAGGGACGAGCAGTACTTC; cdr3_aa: CASSRDRDEQYF
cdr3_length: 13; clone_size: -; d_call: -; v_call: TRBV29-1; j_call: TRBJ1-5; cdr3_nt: TGCAGCGTTGGTTGGGGGGTCAATCAGCCCCAGCATTTT; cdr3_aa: CSVGWGVNQPQHF
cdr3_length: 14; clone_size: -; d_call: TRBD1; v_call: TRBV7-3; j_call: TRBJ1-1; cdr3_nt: TGTGCCAGCAGCCAGAGGGACAGCTTAACTGAAGCTTTCTTT; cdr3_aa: CASSQRDSLTEAFF
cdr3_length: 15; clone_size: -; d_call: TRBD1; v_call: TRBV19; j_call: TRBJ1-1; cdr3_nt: TGTGCCAGTAGAGGACAGGGGGCTCTGAACACTGAAGCTTTCTTT; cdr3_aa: CASRGQGALNTEAFF
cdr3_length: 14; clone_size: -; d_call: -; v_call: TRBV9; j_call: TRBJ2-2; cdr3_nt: TGTGCCAGCAGCGACCAGGGAAACACCGGGGAGCTGTTTTTT; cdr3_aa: CASSDQGNTGELFF
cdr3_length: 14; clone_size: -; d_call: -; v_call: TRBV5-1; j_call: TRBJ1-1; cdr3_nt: TGCGCCAGCAGCTTGGGCGGGGGTCGGACTGAAGCTTTCTTT; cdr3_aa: CASSLGGGRTEAFF
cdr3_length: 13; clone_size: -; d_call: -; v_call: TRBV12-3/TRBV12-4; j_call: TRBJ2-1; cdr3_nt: TGTGCCAGCAGGCCCACAGGTTCCAATGAGCAGTTCTTC; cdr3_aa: CASRPTGSNEQFF